The 23 T cell receptor beta chains presented below share a single source sample, sequenced in a study of CD8 T cells in ankylosing spondylitis. The antigens these receptors bind are not known. Study-wide results and caveats: Within ankylosing spondylitis blood, a TCR beta motif made up of several highly homologous variants appeared to be characteristic.

TCRdb itself ran the 5' RACE reads through MiXCR, one entry per CDR3 protein. The data contain roughly 700,000 distinct CDR3 sequences, around 17% of them seen just once; the ten biggest clones take up about 20%. What was sequenced was blood, either unsorted or a sorted T cell fraction (not recorded which). These TCRs come from a male donor with ankylosing spondylitis.

The chain links TRBV4-2 to TRBJ2-7, with a possible D match to TRBD2 (6 bases). Deletions cut 4 bases from V and 5 bases from J, with 21 bases between. CDR3 length: 16 residues. Germline CDR1 LGHNA, CDR2 YNFKEQ. This CDR3 reads CASSRQAGNPRDEQYF. The DNA of the CDR3 is TGTGCCAGCAGCCGCCAGGCGGGGAATCCCCGGGACGAGCAGTACTTC.

The chain has TRBV20-1 and TRBJ2-3, with 13 positions matching TRBD2. Germline values: CDR1 DFQATT, CDR2 SNEGSKA (reference sequence). The CDR3 has 15 residues. Trimming cost V 5 bases and J 5 bases; bases outside gene matches: 7. The CDR3 DNA reads TGCAGTGCTTTTAGGACTAGCGGGAGAGAAGATACGCAGTATTTT. It encodes CSAFRTSGREDTQYF.

The chain links TRBV6-5 to TRBJ2-2; D is tentatively TRBD1 or TRBD2 (6 bases each). The CDR3 sequence is 14 residues long. The germline V gene encodes CDR1 MNHEY and CDR2 SVGAGI. Trimming removed 6 bases from V and 3 bases from J, with 11 bases in between. CDR3 protein: CASRLGGHTGELFF. The CDR3 coding sequence is TGTGCCAGCAGACTCGGGGGCCACACCGGGGAGCTGTTTTTT.

V usage is TRBV29-1 and J usage is TRBJ2-5; D may be TRBD1 (6 bases). The germline V and J ends were trimmed by 3 bases and 0 bases, with 14 bases remaining between them. The CDR3 is 15 residues long. Germline CDR1 SQVTM, CDR2 ANQGSEA. CDR3 in DNA: TGCAGCGTTGATCTGGGGGCGACGTACCAAGAGACCCAGTACTTC. Protein product: CSVDLGATYQETQYF.

This clonotype was seen repeatedly, ten times or more. The CDR3 reads CASSLIQGGGNGYTF. The DNA of the CDR3 is TGTGCCAGCAGCCTAATACAGGGGGGAGGGAATGGCTACACCTTC. V and J are TRBV7-8 and TRBJ1-2; 8 bases match TRBD1. With 5 bases clipped from V and 6 bases from J, the junction kept 11 bases outside the gene matches. Germline CDR1 is SGHVS and CDR2 is FQNEAQ. The CDR3 has 15 residues.

This rearrangement joins TRBV29-1 to TRBJ1-1, with 9 bases that match TRBD1. V trimming: 3 bases; J trimming: 0 bases; junction bases outside the gene matches: 2. CDR3 length equals 14 residues. CDR1 and CDR2 (germline): SQVTM, ANQGSEA. CDR3 DNA sequence: TGCAGCGTTGATGGACAGGGGTTGAACACTGAAGCTTTCTTT. Translated: CSVDGQGLNTEAFF.

The chain recombines TRBV4-1 with TRBJ2-4; D is uncertain. Germline assignment: CDR1 MGHRA and CDR2 YSYEKL. Trimming stripped 0 bases from V and 3 bases from J, with 12 bases between. The CDR3 length is 16 residues. The DNA of the CDR3 is TGCGCCAGCAGCCAAGAACCCCATTTAGTCAAAAACATTCAGTACTTC. This codes for CASSQEPHLVKNIQYF.

V is TRBV4-2 and J is TRBJ1-5; a possible D gene is TRBD1 (5 bases). CDR3 length equals 15 residues. Germline V gene data show CDR1 as LGHNA and CDR2 as YNFKEQ. The V end was cut by 0 bases, the J end by 4 bases, with 10 bases between. Here the CDR3 reads CASSQEDTLNQPQHF. DNA for the CDR3: TGTGCCAGCAGCCAAGAGGACACGCTGAATCAGCCCCAGCATTTT.

J is TRBJ2-7 and V is TRBV7-8, with 12 positions matching TRBD2. CDR3 length equals 17 residues. With V trimmed by 3 bases and J by 0 bases, 6 bases remained unmatched. CDR1 and CDR2 (germline): SGHVS, FQNEAQ. The CDR3 DNA follows: TGTGCCAGCAGCTTCGCTAGCGGGAGGGCCCGCTCCTACGAGCAGTACTTC. Amino acid sequence: CASSFASGRARSYEQYF.

This clonotype was seen more than once but under ten times. V is TRBV28 and J is TRBJ2-1, with D unresolved. The V gene lost 5 bases and the J gene lost 5 bases, with 16 bases spanning the gap. Looked up from germline, CDR1 is MDHEN and CDR2 is SYDVKM. CDR3 length equals 15 residues. The CDR3 loop reads CASSPRAEENNEQFF. Written as DNA, the CDR3 is TGTGCCAGCAGTCCACGGGCAGAAGAAAACAATGAGCAGTTCTTC.

This clonotype has only a few counts. The CDR3 region is CASSTGGGGRIYEQYF. DNA of the CDR3: TGTGCCAGCAGCACAGGGGGTGGCGGGAGGATCTACGAGCAGTACTTC. The rearrangement links TRBV27 to TRBJ2-7; D may correspond to TRBD1 or TRBD2 (8 bases each). The CDR3 length is 16 residues. Germline V gene data show CDR1 as MNHEY and CDR2 as SMNVEV (reference sequence). Trimming removed 6 bases at V and 3 bases at J, with 21 bases between.

The chain joins TRBV18 to TRBJ2-7, with D perhaps matching TRBD1 or TRBD2 (5 bases each). The CDR3 runs to 13 residues. Trimming left V 6 bases short and J 2 bases short, with 11 bases between. The V gene's germline CDR1 is KGHSH and CDR2 LQKENI. The CDR3 loop reads CASSGAATYEQYF. CDR3 coding DNA: TGTGCCAGCTCCGGGGCAGCAACCTACGAGCAGTACTTC. The variable domain in full, with the rest retrieved from reference TRBV18 and TRBJ2-7, is NAGVMQNPRHLVRRRGQEARLRCSPMKGHSHVYWYRQLPEEGLKFMVYLQKENIIDESGMPKERFSAEFPKEGPSILRIQQVVRGDSAAYFCASSGAATYEQYFGPGTRLTVT.

The sample holds many counts of this clonotype. The chain uses TRBV7-2 and TRBJ2-1, with TRBD1 identical over 10 bases. After removal of 9 bases from V and 1 base from J, the junction contained 6 bases not matched to a gene. The CDR3 consists of 15 residues. The germline V gene has CDR1 SGHTA and CDR2 FQGNSA. The CDR3 DNA reads as TGTGCCAGTAGACTGGACAGGGGGTCCTACAATGAGCAGTTCTTC. This codes for CASRLDRGSYNEQFF.

In this sample, this clonotype turned up a few times. This chain connects TRBV7-2 to TRBJ2-2; 7 bases agree with TRBD1. V lost 5 bases to trimming and J lost 4 bases; unmatched junction nucleotides: 7. CDR1 is SGHTA and CDR2 is FQGNSA in the germline V gene. This CDR3 has 15 residues. The CDR3 loop reads CASSPTGLATGELFF. Written as DNA, the CDR3 is TGTGCCAGCAGCCCGACAGGGTTGGCCACCGGGGAGCTGTTTTTT.

This clonotype came up a few times. This sequence joins TRBV5-5 and TRBJ2-5; D may be TRBD2 (6 bases). The CDR3 length is 18 residues. CDR1 is SGHKS and CDR2 is YYEKEE in the germline V gene (reference sequence). V was cut by 0 bases and J by 0 bases, with 18 bases left in between. CDR3 in DNA: TGTGCCAGCAGCTTGGGGGCCTGGAGGGCTCCGTACCAAGAGACCCAGTACTTC. As protein: CASSLGAWRAPYQETQYF.

The chain carries TRBV28 and TRBJ1-2; tentative D call: TRBD1 (5 bases). The germline CDR1 and CDR2 sequences are MDHEN and SYDVKM. The CDR3 loop spans 14 amino acids. V gave up 5 bases and J gave up 1 base, with 11 bases separating them. The CDR3 loop reads CASSNTGVNYGYTF. For the CDR3, the DNA is TGTGCCAGCAGTAACACAGGTGTTAACTATGGCTACACCTTC.

V gene TRBV5-1 combines with J gene TRBJ2-7, with D perhaps matching TRBD1 (5 bases). CDR1 is SGHRS and CDR2 is YFSETQ in the germline V gene. The length of the CDR3 is 15 residues. The V end lost 4 bases, the J end lost 2 bases, and 16 bases lay between the germline ends. The CDR3 reads CASSPRATPTYEQYF. CDR3 nucleotide sequence: TGCGCCAGCAGCCCCAGGGCTACTCCAACCTACGAGCAGTACTTC.

This clonotype has only a few counts. The rearrangement joins TRBV4-3 to TRBJ2-1, with 7 bases fitting TRBD2. CDR3 size: 13 residues. J gave up 8 bases and V 3 bases, and 4 bases lay outside the gene matches. Per germline, CDR1 LGHNA and CDR2 YSLEER. CDR3 region: CASSQAREDEQFF. CDR3 bases: TGCGCCAGCAGCCAGGCACGGGAGGATGAGCAGTTCTTC.

The chain employs TRBV6-2 or TRBV6-3 and TRBJ2-1, with D perhaps matching TRBD2 (6 bases). In germline, CDR1 is MNHEY, CDR2 SVGEGT. CDR3 size: 15 residues. Trimming left V 5 bases short and J 3 bases short, with 14 bases between. The CDR3 loop reads CASSPGLTDYNEQFF. CDR3 sequence (DNA): TGTGCCAGCAGTCCCGGACTAACCGACTACAATGAGCAGTTCTTC.

Only a few counts were recorded for this clonotype. The V and J genes are TRBV29-1 and TRBJ2-7; the D call may be TRBD1 or TRBD2 (5 bases each). CDR3 size: 12 residues. From germline, CDR1 is SQVTM and CDR2 ANQGSEA. V was clipped by 7 bases and J by 2 bases, with 12 bases between them. The DNA for the CDR3 is TGCAGCGCATGGGACGGCACCTACGAGCAGTACTTC. It encodes CSAWDGTYEQYF.

The V call is TRBV4-2, the J call TRBJ2-1, with TRBD1 matching over 9 bases. Germline V CDR1 and CDR2: LGHNA, YNFKEQ. The CDR3 runs 15 residues. V was pared by 1 base and J by 3 bases, with 1 base of the junction left unmatched. CDR3 loop: CASSQGDRDYNEQFF. The DNA of the CDR3 is TGTGCCAGCAGCCAAGGGGACAGGGACTACAATGAGCAGTTCTTC.

This clonotype was recorded at least ten times. V and J are TRBV25-1 and TRBJ1-1; TRBD1 is a possible D gene (6 bases). Germline CDR1 and CDR2: MGHDK and SYGVNS. Between the trimmed V and J ends, which lost 6 bases and 3 bases, there was a span of 8 bases. The CDR3 consists of 12 residues. This chain's CDR3 is CASRQGHTEAFF. The CDR3 nucleotides read TGTGCCAGCAGACAGGGTCACACTGAAGCTTTCTTT.

This clonotype was detected a few times. This chain connects TRBV6-1 to TRBJ2-1; 8 bases agree with TRBD2. Germline assignment: CDR1 MNHNS and CDR2 SASEGT. V was clipped by 7 bases and J by 4 bases; unmatched bases: 9. The CDR3 extends over 15 amino acids. The CDR3 DNA reads TGTGCCAGCACCCACACTAGCGGCCCTTACAATGAGCAGTTCTTC. This gives the protein CASTHTSGPYNEQFF.